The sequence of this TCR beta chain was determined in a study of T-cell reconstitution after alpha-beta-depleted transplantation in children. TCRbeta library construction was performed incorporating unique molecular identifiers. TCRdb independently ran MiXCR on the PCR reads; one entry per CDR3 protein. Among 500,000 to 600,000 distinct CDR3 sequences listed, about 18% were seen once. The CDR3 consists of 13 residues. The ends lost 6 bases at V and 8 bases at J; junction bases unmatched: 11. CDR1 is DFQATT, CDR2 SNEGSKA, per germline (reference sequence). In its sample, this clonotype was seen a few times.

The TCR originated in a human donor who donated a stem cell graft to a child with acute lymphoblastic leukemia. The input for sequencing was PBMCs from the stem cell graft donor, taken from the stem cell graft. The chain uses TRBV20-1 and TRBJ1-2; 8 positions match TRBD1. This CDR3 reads CSAPVTGVAGYTF. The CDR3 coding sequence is TGCAGTGCACCAGTGACAGGGGTGGCCGGCTACACCTTC.